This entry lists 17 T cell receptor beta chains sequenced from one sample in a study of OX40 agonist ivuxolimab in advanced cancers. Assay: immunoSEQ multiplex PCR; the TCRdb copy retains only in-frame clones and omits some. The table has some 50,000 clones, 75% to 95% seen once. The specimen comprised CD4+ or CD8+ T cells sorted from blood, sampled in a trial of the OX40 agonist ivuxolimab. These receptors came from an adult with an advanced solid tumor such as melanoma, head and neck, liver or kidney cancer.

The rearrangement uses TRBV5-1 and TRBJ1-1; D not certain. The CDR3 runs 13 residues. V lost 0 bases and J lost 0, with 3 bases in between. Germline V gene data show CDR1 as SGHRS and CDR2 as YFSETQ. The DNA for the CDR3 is TGCGCCAGCAGCTTGGCTGTGAACACTGAAGCTTTCTTT. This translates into CASSLAVNTEAFF.

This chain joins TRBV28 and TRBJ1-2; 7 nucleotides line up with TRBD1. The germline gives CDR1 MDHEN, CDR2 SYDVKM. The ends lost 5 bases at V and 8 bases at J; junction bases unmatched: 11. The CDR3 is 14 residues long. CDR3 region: CASSPRGQGEGYTF. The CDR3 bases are TGTGCCAGCAGTCCCCGTGGGCAGGGGGAAGGCTACACCTTC.

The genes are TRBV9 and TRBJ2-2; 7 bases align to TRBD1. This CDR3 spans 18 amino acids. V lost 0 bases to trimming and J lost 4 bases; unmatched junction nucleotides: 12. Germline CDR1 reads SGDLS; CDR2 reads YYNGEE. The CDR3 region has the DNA TGTGCCAGCAGCGTAGCTTACGGTAGACAGGGTGGCACCGGGGAGCTGTTTTTT. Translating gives CASSVAYGRQGGTGELFF.

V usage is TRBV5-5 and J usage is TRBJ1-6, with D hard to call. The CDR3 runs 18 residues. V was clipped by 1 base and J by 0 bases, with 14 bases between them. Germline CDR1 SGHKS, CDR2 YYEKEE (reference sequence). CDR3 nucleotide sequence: TGTGCCAGCAGCTTGCACATCCCCTGGGGCTCCTATAATTCACCCCTCCACTTT. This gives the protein CASSLHIPWGSYNSPLHF.

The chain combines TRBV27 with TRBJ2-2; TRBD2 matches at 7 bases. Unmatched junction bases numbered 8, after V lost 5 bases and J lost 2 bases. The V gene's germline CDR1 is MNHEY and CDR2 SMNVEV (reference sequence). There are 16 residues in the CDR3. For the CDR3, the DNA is TGTGCCAGCAGTATCTCGGGACTACCTAACACCGGGGAGCTGTTTTTT. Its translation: CASSISGLPNTGELFF.

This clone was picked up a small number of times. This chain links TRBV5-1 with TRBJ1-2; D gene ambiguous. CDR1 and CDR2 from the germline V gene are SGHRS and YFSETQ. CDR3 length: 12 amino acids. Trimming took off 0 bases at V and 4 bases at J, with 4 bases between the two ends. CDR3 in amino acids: CASSLGGYGYTF. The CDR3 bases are TGCGCCAGCAGCTTGGGGGGCTATGGCTACACCTTC.

The CDR3 DNA is TGTGCCAGCAGCTTATCCCATCGGCTAGCGGGAGTCCCGTACAATGAGCAGTTCTTC. Amino acids: CASSLSHRLAGVPYNEQFF. The chain couples TRBV7-3 to TRBJ2-1, with 10 positions matching TRBD2. CDR1 and CDR2 from the germline V gene are SGHTA and FQGTGA. V was clipped by 2 bases and J by 4 bases; unmatched bases: 14. This CDR3 spans 19 amino acids. The complete variable domain, with remaining parts taken from reference TRBV7-3 and TRBJ2-1, reads GAGVSQTPSNKVTEKGKYVELRCDPISGHTALYWYRQSLGQGPEFLIYFQGTGAADDSGLPNDRFFAVRPEGSVSTLKIQRTERGDSAVYLCASSLSHRLAGVPYNEQFFGPGTRLTVL.

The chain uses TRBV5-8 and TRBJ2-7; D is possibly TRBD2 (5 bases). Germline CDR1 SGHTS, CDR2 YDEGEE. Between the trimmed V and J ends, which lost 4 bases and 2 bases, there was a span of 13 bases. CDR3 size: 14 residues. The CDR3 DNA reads TGTGCCAGCAGCGCCGGGATGAGCACCTACGAGCAGTACTTC. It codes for CASSAGMSTYEQYF.

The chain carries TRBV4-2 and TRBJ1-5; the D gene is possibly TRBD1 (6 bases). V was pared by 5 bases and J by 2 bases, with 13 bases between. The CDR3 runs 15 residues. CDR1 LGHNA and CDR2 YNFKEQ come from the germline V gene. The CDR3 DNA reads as TGTGCCAGCAGCGTACAGGGTCTGGGCAATCAGCCCCAGCATTTT. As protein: CASSVQGLGNQPQHF.

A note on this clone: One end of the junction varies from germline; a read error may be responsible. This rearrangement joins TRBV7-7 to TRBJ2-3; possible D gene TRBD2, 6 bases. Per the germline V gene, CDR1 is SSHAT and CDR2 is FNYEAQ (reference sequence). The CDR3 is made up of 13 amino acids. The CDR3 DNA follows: TGTGCTAGCAGCGGGCAGGGCACAGATACGCAGTATTTT. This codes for CASSGQGTDTQYF.

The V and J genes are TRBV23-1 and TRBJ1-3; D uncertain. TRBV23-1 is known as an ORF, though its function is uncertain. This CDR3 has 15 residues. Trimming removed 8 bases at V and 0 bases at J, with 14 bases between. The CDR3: CASVSSAHSGNTIYF. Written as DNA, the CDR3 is TGCGCCAGCGTTTCATCGGCCCACTCTGGAAACACCATATATTTT.

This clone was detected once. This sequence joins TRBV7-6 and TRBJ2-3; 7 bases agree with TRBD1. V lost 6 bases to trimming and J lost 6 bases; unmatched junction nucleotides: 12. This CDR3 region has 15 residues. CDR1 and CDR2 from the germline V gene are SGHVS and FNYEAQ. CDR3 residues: CASSSWTGVRDTQYF. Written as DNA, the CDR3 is TGTGCCAGCAGTTCATGGACAGGAGTTCGGGATACGCAGTATTTT.

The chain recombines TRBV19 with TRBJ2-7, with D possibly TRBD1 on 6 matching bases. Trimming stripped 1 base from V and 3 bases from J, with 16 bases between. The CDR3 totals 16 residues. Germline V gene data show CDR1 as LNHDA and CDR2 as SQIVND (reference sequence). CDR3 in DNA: TGTGCCAGTAGTATAGCTCAGGGGATGGCCCGCTACGAGCAGTACTTC. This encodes CASSIAQGMARYEQYF.

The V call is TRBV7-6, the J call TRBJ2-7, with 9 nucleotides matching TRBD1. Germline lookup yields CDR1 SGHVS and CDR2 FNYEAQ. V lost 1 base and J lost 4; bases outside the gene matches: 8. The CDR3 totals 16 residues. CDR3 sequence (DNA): TGTGCCAGCAGCTTAGGTGGACAGGGGACTTTTTACGAGCAGTACTTC. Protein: CASSLGGQGTFYEQYF.

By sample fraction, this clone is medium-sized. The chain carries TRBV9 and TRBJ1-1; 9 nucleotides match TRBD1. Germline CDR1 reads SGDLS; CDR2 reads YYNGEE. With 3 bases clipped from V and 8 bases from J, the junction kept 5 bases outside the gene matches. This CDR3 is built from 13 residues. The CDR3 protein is CASSGGGTGEAFF. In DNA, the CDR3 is TGTGCCAGCAGCGGAGGAGGGACAGGGGAAGCTTTCTTT.

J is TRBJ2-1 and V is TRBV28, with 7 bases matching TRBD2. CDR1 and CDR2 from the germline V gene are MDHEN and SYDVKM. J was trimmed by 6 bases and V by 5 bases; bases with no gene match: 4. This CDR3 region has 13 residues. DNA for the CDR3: TGTGCCAGCAGTCCCGGGACTATCAATGAGCAGTTCTTC. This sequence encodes CASSPGTINEQFF.

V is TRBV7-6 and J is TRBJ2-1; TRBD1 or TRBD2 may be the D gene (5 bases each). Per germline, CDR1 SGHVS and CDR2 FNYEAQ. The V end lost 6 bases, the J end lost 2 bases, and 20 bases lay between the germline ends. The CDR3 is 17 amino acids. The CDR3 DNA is TGTGCCAGCAGTTTAACCAACCCCAGGGACCCCTACAATGAGCAGTTCTTC. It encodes CASSLTNPRDPYNEQFF.